This passage covers 26 T cell receptor beta chains from one sample sequenced in a study of T cell responses to AZD1222 COVID-19 vaccine. This table comes from immunoSEQ multiplex PCR, and its TCRdb copy is limited to in-frame clones, with some not included. The sample carries roughly 56,000 clones, over 75% recorded once. The specimen was peripheral blood, collected on day 0 of AZD1222 vaccination. The receptors originated from an adult in good health.

This clone turned up a few times. The chain combines TRBV7-9 with TRBJ2-7; 7 bases are a match to TRBD1. V shed 3 bases and J 3 bases; nucleotides not matched to a gene: 5. Germline CDR1 SEHNR, CDR2 FQNEAQ (reference sequence). The CDR3 is 14 residues long. CDR3 coding DNA: TGTGCCAGCAGCTTTTCCGACAGGGTCTACGAGCAGTACTTC. Encoded protein: CASSFSDRVYEQYF.

This chain links TRBV6-5 with TRBJ2-5, with 11 bases matching TRBD2. With V trimmed by 6 bases and J by 1 base, 4 bases remained unmatched. The CDR3 consists of 15 residues. Per the germline V gene, CDR1 is MNHEY and CDR2 is SVGAGI. CDR3 in amino acids: CASSRLAGFQETQYF. The CDR3 DNA is TGTGCCAGCAGCCGACTAGCGGGGTTCCAAGAGACCCAGTACTTC.

This clone has just a few counts. The chain combines TRBV12-3 or TRBV12-4 with TRBJ2-5; tentatively, D is TRBD2 (5 bases). The CDR3 is made up of 13 amino acids. V was cut by 2 bases and J by 5 bases, with 9 bases left in between. This CDR3 is CASSLRGEETQYF. The CDR3 DNA reads TGTGCCAGCAGTTTACGTGGGGAGGAGACCCAGTACTTC.

The J gene is TRBJ2-7, the V gene TRBV27; TRBD1 aligns across 7 bases. Germline V CDR1 and CDR2: MNHEY, SMNVEV (reference sequence). CDR3 length: 12 amino acids. The ends lost 11 bases at V and 0 bases at J; junction bases unmatched: 4. CDR3 sequence (DNA): TGTGCCGGTTGGGACAGCTCCTACGAGCAGTACTTC. It specifies CAGWDSSYEQYF.

This clone was found once. This chain connects TRBV27 to TRBJ1-5; 8 positions match TRBD1. The V gene's germline CDR1 is MNHEY and CDR2 SMNVEV (reference sequence). The CDR3 is made up of 15 amino acids. J was trimmed by 9 bases and V by 3 bases; bases with no gene match: 10. The CDR3 DNA reads TGTGCCAGCAGTTTGGGCCCGGACAGGGAAAGGCCCCAGCATTTT. Protein: CASSLGPDRERPQHF.

The chain couples TRBV6-1 to TRBJ2-3; no definite D call. Germline V CDR1 and CDR2: MNHNS, SASEGT. The length of the CDR3 is 14 residues. V was clipped by 10 bases and J by 1 base, with 15 bases between them. The CDR3 loop is CATAGFGGTDTQYF. The CDR3 region has the DNA TGTGCCACAGCCGGCTTTGGGGGCACAGATACGCAGTATTTT.

The V gene is TRBV7-9, the J gene TRBJ1-1; D might be TRBD1 (5 bases). CDR1 and CDR2 (germline): SEHNR, FQNEAQ (reference sequence). V was shortened by 4 bases and J by 3 bases, with 15 bases between the two germline ends. The CDR3 is 15 amino acids. The CDR3 DNA sequence: TGTGCCAGCAGCTCCAGGCGAGGGGACGACACTGAAGCTTTCTTT. As protein: CASSSRRGDDTEAFF. Full variable domain (outside the CDR3, taken from reference TRBV7-9 and TRBJ1-1): DTGVSQNPRHKITKRGQNVTFRCDPISEHNRLYWYRQTLGQGPEFLTYFQNEAQLEKSRLLSDRFSAERPKGSFSTLEIQRTEQGDSAMYLCASSSRRGDDTEAFFGQGTRLTVV.

The chain has TRBV11-3 and TRBJ1-3, with D perhaps matching TRBD1 (6 bases). The CDR3 extends over 18 amino acids. Germline V gene sequence: CDR1 SGHNT, CDR2 YENEEA. The V and J ends lost 4 bases and 1 base respectively, with 20 bases between them. CDR3 nucleotide sequence: TGTGCCAGCAGCTCCCTACGACTAGGGGGAAATTCTGGAAACACCATATATTTT. Translated, it gives CASSSLRLGGNSGNTIYF.

V is TRBV21-1 and J is TRBJ2-2; the listed D gene, TRBD2, was not tested against the DNA. TRBV21-1 is classified as a pseudogene. The CDR3 is 16 amino acids. CDR3 DNA sequence: TGTGCCAGCAGCAAAGCGAGACTAGCGGGCACCGGGGAGCTGTTTTTT. Protein: CASSKARLAGTGELFF.

This clone was counted a single time. This sequence joins TRBV28 and TRBJ1-5, with a weak D call TRBD1 (5 bases). Trimming stripped 3 bases from V and 4 bases from J, with 10 bases between. The CDR3 totals 14 residues. Germline V gene sequence: CDR1 MDHEN, CDR2 SYDVKM. As DNA, the CDR3 is TGTGCCAGCAGTTTTTTCTGGGGGAATCAGCCCCAGCATTTT. It encodes CASSFFWGNQPQHF.

The J gene is TRBJ1-2, the V gene TRBV16; possibly TRBD1 for D (6 bases). The germline V gene encodes CDR1 KGHSY and CDR2 FQNENV. V gave up 0 bases and J gave up 8 bases, with 13 bases separating them. The CDR3 consists of 14 residues. This chain's CDR3 is CASSQSPGGGGYTF. The CDR3 nucleotides are TGTGCCAGCAGCCAATCCCCCGGGGGCGGAGGCTACACCTTC. The variable domain in full, completed from reference TRBV16 and TRBJ1-2, reads GEEVAQTPKHLVRGEGQKAKLYCAPIKGHSYVFWYQQVLKNEFKFLISFQNENVFDETGMPKERFSAKCLPNSPCSLEIQATKLEDSAVYFCASSQSPGGGGYTFGSGTRLTVV.

V and J are TRBV9 and TRBJ2-7; 9 nucleotides match TRBD1. The CDR3 runs 14 residues. The germline gives CDR1 SGDLS, CDR2 YYNGEE. The V gene end was trimmed by 7 bases and the J gene end by 6 bases; junction bases not matched to a gene: 11. The CDR3, as DNA: TGTGCCAGCGGATCCGGGACAGGGCGGTCCGAGCAGTACTTC. This translates into CASGSGTGRSEQYF.

The chain links TRBV12-3 or TRBV12-4 to TRBJ2-7; either TRBD1 or TRBD2 may supply D (5 bases each). The CDR3 runs 12 residues. The V end was cut by 5 bases, the J end by 0 bases, with 5 bases between. The DNA of the CDR3 is TGTGCCAGCAGTGGGACCTCCTACGAGCAGTACTTC. Protein sequence: CASSGTSYEQYF.

In this sample, this clone turned up a few times. CDR3 DNA sequence: TGTGCCAGTAGCTCGGACTGGTATGGCTACACCTTC. It translates to CASSSDWYGYTF. V is TRBV19 and J is TRBJ1-2; D is ambiguous. This CDR3 region has 12 residues. Trimming left V 6 bases short and J 5 bases short, with 10 bases between. CDR1 is LNHDA and CDR2 is SQIVND in the germline V gene (reference sequence).

This chain uses TRBV2 with TRBJ2-1, with D possibly being TRBD2 (6 bases). V lost 7 bases to trimming and J lost 9 bases, with 19 bases between them. This CDR3 is 14 amino acids long. Germline V gene data show CDR1 as SNHLY and CDR2 as FYNNEI. CDR3 sequence (DNA): TGTGCCAGCAACTTACTAGCACCGGTTACTGAGCAGTTCTTC. Its translation is CASNLLAPVTEQFF.

This chain links TRBV4-2 with TRBJ2-7, with D perhaps matching TRBD1 (5 bases). Trimming took 4 bases from V and 8 from J, leaving 12 bases between them. This CDR3 spans 12 amino acids. Germline V gives CDR1 LGHNA, CDR2 YNFKEQ. DNA of the CDR3: TGTGCCAGCAGCCCCCCTAGGGGTCAGCAGTACTTC. Translating it yields CASSPPRGQQYF.

This rearrangement joins TRBV6-1 to TRBJ1-4, with 8 bases lining up with TRBD1. This CDR3 contains 16 residues. V lost 3 bases to trimming and J lost 10 bases; unmatched junction nucleotides: 13. The germline CDR1 and CDR2 sequences are MNHNS and SASEGT. This CDR3 is CASSETLQGAHLKLFF. In DNA form, the CDR3 reads TGTGCCAGCAGTGAGACACTCCAGGGGGCCCATTTAAAACTGTTTTTT.

The chain couples TRBV5-6 to TRBJ1-1, with 7 nucleotides matching TRBD1. The CDR3 runs 15 residues. J lost 7 bases, V lost 0 bases, and 9 bases had no gene match. Germline-derived CDR1 and CDR2 are SGHDT and YYEEEE. The CDR3 loop reads CASSLAATGASEAFF. CDR3 sequence (DNA): TGTGCCAGCAGCTTGGCCGCCACAGGGGCGAGTGAAGCTTTCTTT.

The V and J genes are TRBV19 and TRBJ2-7, with 8 bases aligning to TRBD1. V lost 3 bases to trimming and J lost 3 bases; unmatched junction nucleotides: 4. Germline V lookup: CDR1 LNHDA, CDR2 SQIVND (reference sequence). CDR3 length: 14 residues. CDR3 in DNA: TGTGCCAGTAGTATGAACAGGGGGATCTACGAGCAGTACTTC. It is translated as CASSMNRGIYEQYF.

This chain connects TRBV24-1 to TRBJ2-3, with D perhaps assigned TRBD1 or TRBD2 (6 bases each). The CDR3 runs 15 residues. CDR1 and CDR2 (germline): KGHDR, SFDVKD. Trimming stripped 5 bases from V and 2 bases from J, with 13 bases between. The CDR3, as DNA: TGTGCCACCAGTGTGGGGGGCACCTACACAGATACGCAGTATTTT. This sequence encodes CATSVGGTYTDTQYF.

This clone was seen a single time. The V call is TRBV3-1 (or the pseudogene TRBV3-2), the J call TRBJ1-2; D may be TRBD1 (5 bases). The V gene's germline CDR1 is LGHDT and CDR2 YNNKEL (reference sequence). This CDR3 is 11 amino acids long. Trimming removed 4 bases from V and 8 bases from J, with 8 bases in between. Written as DNA, the CDR3 is TGTGCCAGCAGCCGGGGGAGAGGCTACACCTTC. Its translation is CASSRGRGYTF.

The rearrangement uses TRBV29-1 and TRBJ1-1; D unclear. The CDR3 is 15 residues long. V shed 4 bases and J shed 0 bases, with 15 bases lying between them. The germline V gene has CDR1 SQVTM and CDR2 ANQGSEA. The CDR3 region is CSVVGPGNMNTEAFF. DNA of the CDR3: TGCAGCGTTGTGGGCCCGGGCAACATGAACACTGAAGCTTTCTTT.

This sequence joins TRBV13 and TRBJ1-2; perhaps TRBD1 as D (5 bases). The CDR3 is made up of 15 amino acids. Germline V gene sequence: CDR1 PRHDT, CDR2 FYEKMQ (reference sequence). V dropped 5 bases and J dropped 4 bases, with 17 bases sitting between them. The CDR3 DNA follows: TGTGCCAGCAGCCCTCCCCCTGAGGGGACCTATGGCTACACCTTC. It codes for CASSPPPEGTYGYTF.

The chain links TRBV18 to TRBJ2-5; tentative D call: TRBD1 (6 bases). CDR3 length equals 15 residues. Between the trimmed V and J ends, which lost 6 bases and 1 base, there was a span of 15 bases. Germline-derived CDR1 and CDR2 are KGHSH and LQKENI. The CDR3 here is CASSQGEGGQETQYF. DNA of the CDR3: TGTGCCAGCTCGCAGGGTGAAGGGGGCCAAGAGACCCAGTACTTC.

The CDR3 sequence: CSASGISNLWEQYF. CDR3 coding DNA: TGCAGTGCTAGTGGAATTTCGAACCTGTGGGAGCAGTACTTC. The V gene is TRBV20-1, the J gene TRBJ2-7; no reliable D call. This CDR3 has 14 residues. Germline-derived CDR1 and CDR2 are DFQATT and SNEGSKA (reference sequence). V was clipped by 3 bases and J by 7 bases, with 19 bases between them.

This chain links TRBV11-2 with TRBJ2-5; the D is unclear. V lost 3 bases and J lost 4, with 9 bases in between. The CDR3 has 13 residues. CDR1 and CDR2 from the germline V gene are SGHAT and FQNNGV. This CDR3 reads CASSFQDRETQYF. In DNA, the CDR3 is TGTGCCAGCAGCTTCCAAGACCGAGAGACCCAGTACTTC.